This TCR beta chain emerged from a study of cytomegalovirus exposure and HLA in healthy donors. The wider study: Most genotyped donors, 65% to 85% of roughly 400, had Caucasian-associated genetic ancestry.

The V gene's germline CDR1 is LNHNV and CDR2 YYDKDF (reference sequence). Trimming cost V 1 base and J 1 base; bases outside gene matches: 7. This CDR3 has 17 residues. It was with 60 Vbeta and 13 Jbeta primers that the PCR ran. TCRdb's table, derived via immunoSEQ multiplex PCR, lists solely in-frame clones and lacks some. The sample holds some 190,000 clones, roughly 75% seen once. Study-level findings and limits: A later analysis revealed that TCR association rates differed between HLA loci, peaking at DRB1 and bottoming out at HLA-C. CMV serostatus was the only recorded immune exposure for donors. The authors later found most CMV-associated TCR beta chains appeared HLA-restricted.

This clone was seen only once. Its antigen is undetermined. The sequence derives from a woman aged 30 to 39 in good health and CMV-seronegative. V gene TRBV15 combines with J gene TRBJ1-1; 9 positions match TRBD1. The specimen sequenced was PBMCs. The CDR3 DNA sequence: TGTGCCACCAGCAGAGTCGCCACGGACAGGGGGAACACTGAAGCTTTCTTT. Amino acids: CATSRVATDRGNTEAFF.